Following are 17 T cell receptor beta chains from one sample sequenced in a study of T cell responses to AZD1222 COVID-19 vaccine. Using immunoSEQ multiplex PCR, the repertoire was profiled, and TCRdb retains in-frame clones only, with some absent. The table lists 90,000 to 95,000 clones, approximately 90% of them singletons. The sample consisted of peripheral blood, taken 28 days after the second AZD1222 dose. These receptors all come from an adult who received the AZD1222 COVID-19 vaccine.

The gene calls are TRBV11-1 and TRBJ1-1, with TRBD1 identical over 10 bases. The CDR3 spans 16 residues. V was pared by 4 bases and J by 1 base, with 6 bases of the junction left unmatched. CDR1 and CDR2 (germline): SGHAT, FQDESV (reference sequence). The CDR3 reads CASSSRDRGGNTEAFF. In DNA form, the CDR3 reads TGTGCCAGCAGCTCCCGGGACAGGGGAGGGAACACTGAAGCTTTCTTT.

This chain connects TRBV19 to TRBJ2-3, with D unclear. V was clipped by 2 bases and J by 4 bases, with 13 bases between them. Germline-derived CDR1 and CDR2 are LNHDA and SQIVND (reference sequence). CDR3 length equals 15 residues. The CDR3 region has the DNA TGTGCCAGTAGTATAACTAATGGATTGGCAGATACGCAGTATTTT. The encoded protein is CASSITNGLADTQYF. The full variable domain, rest sourced from reference TRBV19 and TRBJ2-3, is DGGITQSPKYLFRKEGQNVTLSCEQNLNHDAMYWYRQDPGQGLRLIYYSQIVNDFQKGDIAEGYSVSREKKESFPLTVTSAQKNPTAFYLCASSITNGLADTQYFGPGTRLTVL.

CDR3 bases: TGTGCCAGCAGTTCCTTGGACCGCTACGAGCAGTACTTC. Translating it yields CASSSLDRYEQYF. V and J are TRBV28 and TRBJ2-5, with D unresolved. The tail of the sequence fits TRBJ2-7 better, so the J call may be wrong. The CDR3 runs 13 residues. Germline CDR1 MDHEN, CDR2 SYDVKM.

The V and J genes are TRBV28 and TRBJ1-2, with 8 bases lining up with TRBD1. CDR3 length: 15 amino acids. The V gene's germline CDR1 is MDHEN and CDR2 SYDVKM. With V trimmed by 5 bases and J by 4 bases, 9 bases remained unmatched. As DNA, the CDR3 is TGTGCCAGCAGTCTCGGGACAGGAGGCCGCTATGGCTACACCTTC. It codes for CASSLGTGGRYGYTF.

The CDR3 DNA sequence: TGCGCCAGCAGCTTGGAAGGGGCCGGAGTTAACTATGGCTACACCTTC. This encodes CASSLEGAGVNYGYTF. This sequence joins TRBV5-1 and TRBJ1-2, with D perhaps matching TRBD1 (5 bases). The CDR3 spans 16 residues. Germline-derived CDR1 and CDR2 are SGHRS and YFSETQ. Trimming shortened V by 0 bases and J by 1 base, and 13 bases separated the two germline ends.

As DNA, the CDR3 is TGTGCCAGCAGCTCCTACACAGAGACAGGCAATGAGCAGTTCTTC. This sequence encodes CASSSYTETGNEQFF. The V gene is TRBV7-2, the J gene TRBJ2-1; D perhaps matches TRBD1 (6 bases). Germline CDR1 reads SGHTA; CDR2 reads FQGNSA. Trimming removed 4 bases at V and 6 bases at J, with 16 bases between. This CDR3 has 15 residues.

The chain carries TRBV7-3 and TRBJ1-1; D is uncertain. This CDR3 has 14 amino acids. The V gene's germline CDR1 is SGHTA and CDR2 FQGTGA. The V end was cut by 5 bases, the J end by 0 bases, with 10 bases between. CDR3: CASSPHGMNTEAFF. CDR3 nucleotides: TGTGCCAGCAGCCCGCACGGGATGAACACTGAAGCTTTCTTT. Together with reference TRBV7-3 and TRBJ1-1, the CDR3 gives the full variable domain: GAGVSQTPSNKVTEKGKYVELRCDPISGHTALYWYRQSLGQGPEFLIYFQGTGAADDSGLPNDRFFAVRPEGSVSTLKIQRTERGDSAVYLCASSPHGMNTEAFFGQGTRLTVV.

This clone has a handful of counts. The chain links TRBV6-5 to TRBJ2-3; 13 bases align to TRBD2. The germline V gene has CDR1 MNHEY and CDR2 SVGAGI. This CDR3 is built from 15 residues. V shed 6 bases and J 4 bases; nucleotides not matched to a gene: 4. The DNA of the CDR3 is TGTGCCAGCAGCGAGACTAGCGGGGGGCCAGATACGCAGTATTTT. It translates to CASSETSGGPDTQYF.

This clone was seen only once. The chain carries TRBV9 and TRBJ1-4, with a possible D match to TRBD1 (6 bases). This CDR3 contains 18 residues. V was clipped by 0 bases and J by 8 bases, with 23 bases between them. Germline values: CDR1 SGDLS, CDR2 YYNGEE. The CDR3 reads CASSVDPLGTLRGEKLFF. The CDR3 DNA follows: TGTGCCAGCAGCGTAGACCCCCTGGGGACACTCCGAGGGGAAAAACTGTTTTTT.

This clone was found a few times. The CDR3 protein is CASSLADGRASGRTNEQFF. CDR3 DNA: TGTGCCAGCAGTTTAGCGGACGGGAGGGCTAGCGGGAGAACCAATGAGCAGTTCTTC. This chain connects TRBV28 to TRBJ2-1; 10 bases are shared with TRBD2. The CDR3 has 19 amino acids. The germline CDR1 and CDR2 sequences are MDHEN and SYDVKM. V dropped 2 bases and J dropped 6; count of bases not matched to a gene: 16.

The chain couples TRBV27 to TRBJ1-6, with D unclear. From germline, CDR1 is MNHEY and CDR2 SMNVEV (reference sequence). V dropped 2 bases and J dropped 0 bases, with 11 bases sitting between them. This CDR3 spans 17 amino acids. The chain's CDR3 is CASSLDARSSYNSPLHF. The CDR3 DNA is TGTGCCAGCAGTTTAGACGCCCGGAGCTCCTATAATTCACCCCTCCACTTT.

This clone was counted once. The chain carries TRBV6-5 and TRBJ2-7; D is ambiguous. Germline V lookup: CDR1 MNHEY, CDR2 SVGAGI. The V gene lost 11 bases and the J gene lost 6 bases, with 23 bases spanning the gap. The CDR3 covers 14 residues. CDR3 protein: CAGNRAVRSGEQYF. The DNA for the CDR3 is TGTGCCGGCAACCGGGCCGTACGCTCAGGCGAGCAGTACTTC.

A single count supports this clone. V and J are TRBV28 and TRBJ1-1; possible D gene TRBD1, 5 bases. The CDR3 covers 11 residues. CDR1 and CDR2 (germline): MDHEN, SYDVKM. V lost 6 bases to trimming and J lost 10 bases, with 12 bases between them. In nucleotides, the CDR3 is TGTGCCAGCAGCCGCGTGGGGCTAGCTTTCTTT. It translates to CASSRVGLAFF.

The J gene is TRBJ2-1, the V gene TRBV19; tentative D call: TRBD1 (7 bases). The CDR3 extends over 15 amino acids. Germline CDR1 LNHDA, CDR2 SQIVND (reference sequence). Trimming stripped 3 bases from V and 9 bases from J, with 18 bases between. The CDR3 region is CASSMRGRRDGEQFF. The CDR3 DNA is TGTGCCAGTAGTATGAGGGGGCGGAGGGATGGTGAGCAGTTCTTC. The full variable domain, completed using reference TRBV19 and TRBJ2-1, is DGGITQSPKYLFRKEGQNVTLSCEQNLNHDAMYWYRQDPGQGLRLIYYSQIVNDFQKGDIAEGYSVSREKKESFPLTVTSAQKNPTAFYLCASSMRGRRDGEQFFGPGTRLTVL.

The rearrangement joins TRBV5-1 to TRBJ1-4, with a possible D match to TRBD1 (5 bases). The V gene lost 4 bases and the J gene lost 8 bases, with 12 bases spanning the gap. The CDR3 extends over 13 amino acids. Germline loops: CDR1 SGHRS, CDR2 YFSETQ. The CDR3 here is CASSRQGREKLFF. Here the CDR3 DNA reads TGCGCCAGCAGCCGTCAGGGTCGAGAAAAACTGTTTTTT. The full variable domain, rest sourced from reference TRBV5-1 and TRBJ1-4, is KAGVTQTPRYLIKTRGQQVTLSCSPISGHRSVSWYQQTPGQGLQFLFEYFSETQRNKGNFPGRFSGRQFSNSRSEMNVSTLELGDSALYLCASSRQGREKLFFGSGTQLSVL.

The chain recombines TRBV19 with TRBJ2-1, with 9 nucleotides matching TRBD1. V shed 5 bases and J 7 bases; nucleotides not matched to a gene: 15. The CDR3 is 17 amino acids. In germline, CDR1 is LNHDA, CDR2 SQIVND (reference sequence). The CDR3 DNA follows: TGTGCCAGTAGTGCGCCGACCGGGACAGGGATTGATAATGAGCAGTTCTTC. Protein sequence: CASSAPTGTGIDNEQFF. Combining the CDR3 with reference TRBV19 and TRBJ2-1 gives the whole variable domain DGGITQSPKYLFRKEGQNVTLSCEQNLNHDAMYWYRQDPGQGLRLIYYSQIVNDFQKGDIAEGYSVSREKKESFPLTVTSAQKNPTAFYLCASSAPTGTGIDNEQFFGPGTRLTVL.

This clone was observed a handful of times. The V gene is TRBV5-1, the J gene TRBJ2-2; possibly TRBD1 for D (6 bases). CDR3 length: 14 residues. Trimming stripped 2 bases from V and 7 bases from J, with 12 bases between. Germline V gene data show CDR1 as SGHRS and CDR2 as YFSETQ. CDR3: CASSLTQGGGELFF. CDR3 nucleotides: TGCGCCAGCAGCTTAACACAGGGTGGCGGGGAGCTGTTTTTT.